The present T cell receptor beta chain was sequenced within a study of T cell repertoires in cytomegalovirus infection. Looking at the study overall: Carrying CMV and the relevant HLA type showed in public TCR beta signatures. Study-wide results and caveats: Carriers of CMV plus the relevant HLA were identified by cumulative public TCR beta family frequency. The study found HLA-C-restricted CMV-specific TCR beta clonotypes dominating the ex vivo response.

TCRdb reanalysed the reads using MiXCR and keeps one entry per CDR3 protein. The data contain some 920,000 distinct CDR3 sequences, approximately 32% of them seen just once; the ten biggest clones take up 13%. In this sample, this clonotype turned up a few times. The antigen is undetermined. This TCR was recovered from a human donor in good health (CMV status not recorded). Some clones in this sample may be carry-over from other donors' samples. Specimen: cultured CD8+ T cells from PBMCs, collected from culture after CMV antigen stimulation.

CDR3 DNA sequence: TGTGCCAGCATGAAGGTTCGCAATGAGCAGTTCTTC. Amino acids: CASMKVRNEQFF. The V and J genes are TRBV25-1 and TRBJ2-1; D is undetermined. CDR1 is MGHDK, CDR2 SYGVNS, per germline. V shed 7 bases and J shed 6 bases, with 10 bases lying between them. CDR3 length equals 12 residues.